This T cell receptor (beta chain) was obtained from a study of CXCR3-negative and CXCR3-positive naive CD8 T cells. Overall study findings and caveats: CXCR3-positive naive cells carried more hydrophobic TRB CDR3s than CXCR3-negative naive cells did.

Details on this clonotype: Its antigen is as yet unknown.

Libraries of TRB cDNA were made by 5' RACE and carried UMIs. TCRdb reprocessed the 5' RACE reads and stores each CDR3 protein as one record, lacking DNA. The listing contains 150,000 or so distinct CDR3 sequences. The sample taken for sequencing was naive CXCR3+ CD8+ T cells from blood. Subset denoted: CD45RO-CCR7+CD27+CD95- naive CD8+ T cells expressing CXCR3 (TNR3+). This TCR was recovered from a human donor in good health. Some clones in this sample may be carry-over from other donors' samples.

The CDR3 region is CASSLSSLGQTNEQFF. The genes are TRBV27 and TRBJ2-1; TCRdb's D gene call, TRBD1, goes unchecked for lack of DNA. This CDR3 has 16 residues. The germline V gene encodes CDR1 MNHEY and CDR2 SMNVEV (reference sequence).